These 6 T cell receptor beta chains were sequenced from one sample in a study of blood T cell repertoires in COVID-19. Some clones are missing from TCRdb's copy, which holds only in-frame ones; the method was immunoSEQ multiplex PCR. Here the sample spans about 200,000 clones, 65% to 90% being singletons. The sequenced material came from peripheral blood. The receptors derive from a man aged 45-65 years with acute or convalescent COVID-19.

To note about this clone: An end of the junction does not agree with germline; a read error may underlie this. This chain uses TRBV7-3 with TRBJ2-1, with D perhaps matching TRBD1 (6 bases). Germline CDR1 reads SGHTA; CDR2 reads FQGTGA. This CDR3 has 15 residues. The CDR3 is CASSLTSGAIHEQFF. CDR3 nucleotide sequence: TGTGCCAGCAGCCTAACATCAGGGGCTATCCATGAGCAGTTCTTC. The complete variable domain, with remaining parts taken from reference TRBV7-3 and TRBJ2-1, reads GAGVSQTPSNKVTEKGKYVELRCDPISGHTALYWYRQSLGQGPEFLIYFQGTGAADDSGLPNDRFFAVRPEGSVSTLKIQRTERGDSAVYLCASSLTSGAIHEQFFGPGTRLTVL.

The chain combines TRBV19 with TRBJ1-5; D perhaps matches TRBD1 (6 bases). The germline V gene encodes CDR1 LNHDA and CDR2 SQIVND (reference sequence). The CDR3 is made up of 14 amino acids. V lost 6 bases to trimming and J lost 4 bases, with 13 bases between them. CDR3 sequence reads: CASSQDSRNQPQHF. CDR3 in DNA: TGTGCCAGTAGCCAGGACAGTAGGAATCAGCCCCAGCATTTT.

The V call is TRBV4-1, the J call TRBJ1-1; D is unresolved. The CDR3 extends over 18 amino acids. Germline V gene lookup returns CDR1 MGHRA and CDR2 YSYEKL. V was trimmed by 0 bases and J by 4 bases, leaving 21 bases between them. The CDR3 spells CASSQDPGRRRRGTEAFF. In DNA form, the CDR3 reads TGCGCCAGCAGCCAAGATCCGGGCCGGAGGCGGCGGGGCACTGAAGCTTTCTTT.

The V and J genes are TRBV5-1 and TRBJ1-6, with 8 nucleotides matching TRBD1. V lost 1 base, J lost 8 bases, and 5 bases stayed unmatched. CDR1 and CDR2 (germline): SGHRS, YFSETQ. The CDR3 runs to 15 residues. This CDR3 reads CASSLQGAWDSPLHF. For the CDR3, the DNA is TGCGCCAGCAGCTTGCAGGGGGCTTGGGATTCACCCCTCCACTTT.

The chain carries TRBV5-6 and TRBJ1-2, with D unresolved. In germline, CDR1 is SGHDT, CDR2 YYEEEE. CDR3 length: 16 residues. Between the trimmed V and J ends, which lost 0 bases and 2 bases, there was a span of 14 bases. Written as DNA, the CDR3 is TGTGCCAGCAGCTTGGGCAGGCTACCGCGAAACTATGGCTACACCTTC. Amino acids: CASSLGRLPRNYGYTF.

This chain links TRBV5-1 with TRBJ1-2; a possible D gene is TRBD1 (6 bases). CDR1 is SGHRS and CDR2 is YFSETQ in the germline V gene. V lost 1 base, J lost 11 bases, and 12 bases lay in between. The CDR3 length is 12 residues. This CDR3 reads CASSLSGGAYTF. CDR3 coding DNA: TGCGCCAGCAGCTTGTCGGGGGGCGCTTACACCTTC. Full variable domain (missing parts from reference TRBV5-1 and TRBJ1-2): KAGVTQTPRYLIKTRGQQVTLSCSPISGHRSVSWYQQTPGQGLQFLFEYFSETQRNKGNFPGRFSGRQFSNSRSEMNVSTLELGDSALYLCASSLSGGAYTFGSGTRLTVV.